The subject of this entry is one T cell receptor beta chain. What it binds is unknown. This entry is derived from a study of beta chain features in type 1 diabetes. The CDR3 is made up of 15 amino acids. Germline CDR1 and CDR2: MNHEY and SVGAGI. V lost 6 bases, J lost 0 bases, and 12 bases lay in between. Reverse transcribing all isolated RNA meant expressed TCRB transcripts were sequenced. Some clones are missing from TCRdb's copy, which holds only in-frame ones; the method was immunoSEQ multiplex PCR. The repertoire includes around 140,000 clones, about 12% of them detected once, and around 1.2% sits in the top ten. Notes on the study in general: TCRB CDR3s from Type 1 diabetes patients were moderately but significantly shorter in all four CD4+ subsets.

The sequence derives from a man aged 18 to 30 with type 1 diabetes. The sequencing input was central memory CD4+ T cells from blood. This chain uses TRBV6-5 with TRBJ2-4, with D perhaps matching TRBD1 (5 bases). This CDR3 is CASRSQGEAKNIQYF. In DNA form, the CDR3 reads TGTGCCAGCAGGAGTCAAGGGGAAGCCAAAAACATTCAGTACTTC.